This TCR beta chain was profiled in a study of T cell responses to AZD1222 COVID-19 vaccine. V was pared by 4 bases and J by 2 bases, with 12 bases between. CDR3 length equals 15 residues. Germline CDR1 KGHSH, CDR2 LQKENI. The data were produced by immunoSEQ multiplex PCR, yet TCRdb's version contains in-frame clones alone and is incomplete. The profile shows about 130,000 clones, under 95% of them singletons. Study results and limitations: No repertoire was sampled before or during the peak T cell response, only after it. Spike-specific TCR breadth and depth went up after people got two AZD1222 doses. Nearly half of the spike-specific TCRs reportedly recognize variant regions that carry no mutations. It was only a handful of AZD1222 recipients who were seropositive at baseline.

A note on this clone: Its specificity is unknown.

Sequenced material: peripheral blood, taken on day 0 of AZD1222 vaccination. The clonotype was recovered from an adult in good health. The chain joins TRBV18 to TRBJ2-1; no firm D call. The CDR3 region has the DNA TGTGCCAGCTCACTGGCTGGGCCCCCCTACAATGAGCAGTTCTTC. Protein sequence: CASSLAGPPYNEQFF.